Given below is one T cell receptor (beta chain) in context. This sample is part of a study of blood T cell repertoires in COVID-19. Libraries were prepared by immunoSEQ multiplex PCR; TCRdb keeps only in-frame clonotypes and omits some of them. The repertoire consists of some 26,000 clones, with 65% to 80% occurring once and the leading ten covering less than 8.5%. Trimming removed 2 bases at V and 9 bases at J, with 14 bases between. Germline V gene lookup returns CDR1 MDHEN and CDR2 SYDVKM. The CDR3 length is 13 residues. The sequencing input was peripheral blood. This clonotype originated in a man aged 50 to 60 with COVID-19, enrolled during active disease. The chain has TRBV28 and TRBJ2-7, with D perhaps TRBD2 (6 bases). The CDR3 bases are TGTGCCAGCAGTTTAACACGCCTGGGGGGGCAGTACTTC. Its protein product is CASSLTRLGGQYF.